This T cell receptor (beta chain) came from a study of blood T cells in healthy people across ages. Findings of the study overall: Naive T cell percentage strongly correlated with TCR beta diversity.

CDR3 size: 13 residues. From germline, CDR1 is SQVTM and CDR2 ANQGSEA. V was clipped by 4 bases and J by 3 bases; unmatched bases: 0. Notes on this clonotype: No antigen is known for it.

Then a second PCR, running about 6 to 12 cycles, was carried out with a sample-barcoded 5' primer and a J-beta primer mix. From the 5' RACE reads, TCRdb called clonotypes with MiXCR, one entry per CDR3 protein. The table includes about 500,000 distinct CDR3 sequences, less than 25% detected once. The same sample was also studied in work on T cells of mothers and their children. Per that paper: A few healthy Caucasian mothers and their six children were the donors.

The V and J genes are TRBV29-1 and TRBJ2-5; 12 bases are shared with TRBD2. The sequence derives from a boy younger than 18 in good health. Sequencing used blood. The CDR3 is CSVGLAGEETQYF. CDR3 DNA sequence: TGCAGCGTTGGACTAGCGGGGGAAGAGACCCAGTACTTC.